The 10 T cell receptor beta chains reported below all come from one sample, sequenced in a study of patients and donors after allogeneic stem cell transplantation. TCRdb independently ran MiXCR on the RT-PCR reads; one entry per CDR3 protein. The table includes 190,000 or so distinct CDR3 sequences, less than 50% detected once. Sequencing was done on a sample of blood, either unsorted or a sorted T cell fraction (not recorded which). Receptors originate from a human donor who was either an allogeneic HSCT recipient or a stem cell or donor lymphocyte infusion donor (not recorded which). It is not recorded whose cells these are; they may come from a transplant donor.

The chain employs TRBV2 and TRBJ2-7, with 7 positions matching TRBD2. Germline CDR1 is SNHLY and CDR2 is FYNNEI. The CDR3 is 13 amino acids. J gave up 2 bases and V 8 bases, and 6 bases lay outside the gene matches. CDR3 loop: CASESGDTYEQYF. The CDR3 DNA is TGTGCCAGCGAGAGCGGGGATACCTACGAGCAGTACTTC.

The chain employs TRBV5-6 and TRBJ2-7, with D hard to call. V was shortened by 0 bases and J by 6 bases, with 16 bases between the two germline ends. CDR1 and CDR2 from the germline V gene are SGHDT and YYEEEE. The CDR3 extends over 15 amino acids. Written as DNA, the CDR3 is TGTGCCAGCAGCTTGGTGGTTGCAGGCCCAGGCGAGCAGTACTTC. Protein product: CASSLVVAGPGEQYF.

The genes are TRBV7-9 and TRBJ1-4; D gene ambiguous. V lost 2 bases and J lost 7, with 8 bases in between. This CDR3 has 13 residues. The germline gives CDR1 SEHNR, CDR2 FQNEAQ (reference sequence). CDR3: CASSLSSFEKLFF. The CDR3 DNA reads as TGTGCCAGCAGCTTAAGCAGTTTTGAAAAACTGTTTTTT.

This clonotype has more than one count but fewer than ten. V is TRBV15 and J is TRBJ1-2; TRBD1 matches at 8 bases. CDR1 is LNHNV, CDR2 YYDKDF, per germline (reference sequence). This CDR3 has 14 amino acids. Trimming cost V 0 bases and J 8 bases; bases outside gene matches: 5. CDR3 loop: CATSREGQGRGYTF. CDR3 in DNA: TGTGCCACCAGCAGAGAAGGACAGGGCCGCGGCTACACCTTC. The entire variable domain, with the rest obtained from reference TRBV15 and TRBJ1-2, is as follows: DAMVIQNPRYQVTQFGKPVTLSCSQTLNHNVMYWYQQKSSQAPKLLFHYYDKDFNNEADTPDNFQSRRPNTSFCFLDIRSPGLGDTAMYLCATSREGQGRGYTFGSGTRLTVV.

This sequence joins TRBV9 and TRBJ2-5; no definite D call. Germline V lookup: CDR1 SGDLS, CDR2 YYNGEE. The CDR3 is 12 amino acids. With 0 bases removed from V and 2 bases from J, the gap between germline ends came to 2 bases. DNA for the CDR3: TGTGCCAGCAGCGTAGCTCAAGAGACCCAGTACTTC. Amino acid sequence: CASSVAQETQYF.

This rearrangement joins TRBV30 to TRBJ2-7; D is tentatively TRBD1 or TRBD2 (5 bases each). With 2 bases removed from V and 6 bases from J, the gap between germline ends came to 14 bases. There are 13 residues in the CDR3. Per germline, CDR1 GTSNPN and CDR2 SVGIG (reference sequence). The CDR3 nucleotides read TGTGCCTGGAGTTTTGGGGGAGCCGGCGAGCAGTACTTC. Its protein product is CAWSFGGAGEQYF. Full variable domain (outside the CDR3, taken from reference TRBV30 and TRBJ2-7): SQTIHQWPATLVQPVGSPLSLECTVEGTSNPNLYWYRQAAGRGLQLLFYSVGIGQISSEVPQNLSASRPQDRQFILSSKKLLLSDSGFYLCAWSFGGAGEQYFGPGTRLTVT.

This clonotype has a handful of counts. The rearrangement uses TRBV20-1 and TRBJ1-1; D unresolved. Germline lookup yields CDR1 DFQATT and CDR2 SNEGSKA (reference sequence). The CDR3 extends over 15 amino acids. V was pared by 3 bases and J by 2 bases, with 16 bases between. The CDR3 here is CSASYGRRSNTEAFF. The DNA of the CDR3 is TGCAGTGCTAGCTACGGGCGGCGATCAAACACTGAAGCTTTCTTT.

The sample holds a few counts of this clonotype. J is TRBJ2-7 and V is TRBV29-1, with 8 positions matching TRBD1. The CDR3 loop spans 11 amino acids. The junction had 6 bases not matched to a gene; V was cut back by 5 bases and J by 9 bases. Germline CDR1 and CDR2: SQVTM and ANQGSEA. In nucleotides, the CDR3 is TGCAGCGTTTGGTCAGGGGGCTTGCAGTACTTC. It codes for CSVWSGGLQYF.

J is TRBJ1-4 and V is TRBV28; D is unresolved. The V end lost 6 bases, the J end lost 4 bases, and 15 bases lay between the germline ends. The CDR3 runs 15 residues. The germline V gene has CDR1 MDHEN and CDR2 SYDVKM. The CDR3 loop reads CASRFAGSINEKLFF. Here the CDR3 DNA reads TGTGCCAGCAGGTTCGCCGGGAGTATTAATGAAAAACTGTTTTTT.

There are a few counts of this clonotype. This chain joins TRBV4-3 and TRBJ1-1, with TRBD1 matching over 7 bases. CDR1 is LGHNA, CDR2 YSLEER, per germline. The CDR3 has 18 amino acids. With V trimmed by 4 bases and J by 1 base, 15 bases remained unmatched. CDR3 nucleotide sequence: TGCGCCAGCAGCCCTCCCGATAACCACAGGGGAAAGAACACTGAAGCTTTCTTT. It translates to CASSPPDNHRGKNTEAFF.